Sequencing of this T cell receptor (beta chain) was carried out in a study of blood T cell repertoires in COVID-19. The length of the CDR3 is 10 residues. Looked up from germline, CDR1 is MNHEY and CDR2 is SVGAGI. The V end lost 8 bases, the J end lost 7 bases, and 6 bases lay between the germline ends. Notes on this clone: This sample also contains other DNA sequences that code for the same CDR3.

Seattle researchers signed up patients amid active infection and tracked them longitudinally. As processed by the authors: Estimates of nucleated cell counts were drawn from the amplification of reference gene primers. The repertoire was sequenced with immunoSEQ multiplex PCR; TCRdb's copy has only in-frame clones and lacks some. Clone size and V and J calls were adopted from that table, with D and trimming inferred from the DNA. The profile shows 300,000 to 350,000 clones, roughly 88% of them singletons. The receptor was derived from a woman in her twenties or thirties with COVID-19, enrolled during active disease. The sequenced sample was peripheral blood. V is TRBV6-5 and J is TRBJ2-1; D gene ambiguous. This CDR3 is CASSRNEQFF. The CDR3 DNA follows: TGTGCCAGCTCGAGGAATGAGCAGTTCTTC.